These 15 T cell receptor beta chains were sequenced from one sample in a study of T cells in women clearing cervical HPV infection. Produced via immunoSEQ multiplex PCR; TCRdb's table is partial and in-frame only. The table lists around 13,000 clones. Sequencing was carried out using blood buffy coat. Receptors originate from a woman aged 18-70 years with a cervical HPV16 infection that either progressed to CIN3+ or cleared (not recorded which).

Concerning this clone: Read data end 3 residues before the CDR3 end; the end is taken from the germline J gene. The gene calls are TRBV5-4 and TRBJ1-4, with a possible D match to TRBD1 (6 bases). V gave up 4 bases and J gave up 3 bases, with 13 bases separating them. CDR3 length equals 15 residues. Germline loops: CDR1 SGHNT, CDR2 YYREEE (reference sequence). The covered CDR3 bases are TGTGCCAGCAGCGACCCAGGGGCCCCTAATGAAAAA. It translates to CASSDPGAPNEK. The full CDR3 protein reads CASSDPGAPNEKLFF.

Concerning this clone itself: From the germline J gene comes the end of the CDR3, since the read stops 3 residues before it. The chain combines TRBV19 with TRBJ2-3, with a weak D call TRBD1 (6 bases). The germline V gene encodes CDR1 LNHDA and CDR2 SQIVND (reference sequence). This CDR3 contains 15 residues. V was cut by 1 base and J by 5 bases, with 13 bases left in between. The CDR3 region is CASSIGGTSKDTQYF. CDR3 DNA (partial): TGTGCCAGTAGTATAGGAGGGACATCGAAAGATACG.

This clone counts as medium-sized by frequency. The CDR3 end is not reached by the read, which stops 3 residues before it; the germline J gene fills it in. The V gene is TRBV5-1, the J gene TRBJ1-4; D unresolved. Trimming pared 5 bases from V and 10 bases from J, leaving 12 bases between. The CDR3 is made up of 12 amino acids. Germline CDR1 is SGHRS and CDR2 is YFSETQ. CDR3 in amino acids: CASSQAEGKLFF. CDR3 DNA (partial): TGCGCCAGCAGTCAGGCCGAAGGAAAA. Full variable domain (outside the CDR3, taken from reference TRBV5-1 and TRBJ1-4): KAGVTQTPRYLIKTRGQQVTLSCSPISGHRSVSWYQQTPGQGLQFLFEYFSETQRNKGNFPGRFSGRQFSNSRSEMNVSTLELGDSALYLCASSQAEGKLFFGSGTQLSVL.

About this clone: The sequence runs out 3 residues before the end of the CDR3; the remainder is reconstructed from the germline J gene. The chain employs TRBV5-1 and TRBJ2-1; 10 bases fit TRBD2. The CDR3 sequence is 15 residues long. Germline V gene data show CDR1 as SGHRS and CDR2 as YFSETQ. V was pared by 1 base and J by 7 bases, with 5 bases of the junction left unmatched. The sequenced CDR3 bases are TGCGCCAGCAGCTTGCAAGCGGGGGGGCAGAATGAG. Residues: CASSLQAGGQNE. The whole CDR3 protein is CASSLQAGGQNEQFF.

To note about this clone: The observed sequence ends 3 residues before the CDR3 terminus, with the missing tail filled in from the germline J gene. Other DNA sequences of this sample code for an identical CDR3. The gene calls are TRBV27 and TRBJ1-1, with D maybe TRBD1 (5 bases). Germline CDR1 and CDR2: MNHEY and SMNVEV (reference sequence). V gave up 5 bases and J gave up 1 base, with 8 bases separating them. CDR3 length: 13 amino acids. The sequenced part of the CDR3 DNA is TGTGCCAGCAGTATAACAGGGAACACTGAA. Encoded protein: CASSITGNTE. The CDR3 in full is CASSITGNTEAFF.

In regard to this clone: The observed sequence ends 3 residues before the CDR3 terminus, with the missing tail filled in from the germline J gene. V usage is TRBV10-2 and J usage is TRBJ2-3; 10 nucleotides align to TRBD2. Germline V CDR1 and CDR2: WSHSY, SAAADI. The ends lost 4 bases at V and 6 bases at J; junction bases unmatched: 4. The CDR3 loop spans 14 amino acids. The part of the CDR3 DNA that was read is TGCGCCAGCAGTGCTAGCGGGGGCGGCGATACG. Residues: CASSASGGGDT. The CDR3, in full, reads CASSASGGGDTQYF.

On this clone: The missing CDR3 end, 3 residues past where the read stops, is filled in from the germline J gene. The chain employs TRBV20-1 and TRBJ2-2; the D gene is possibly TRBD1 (5 bases). The germline CDR1 and CDR2 sequences are DFQATT and SNEGSKA (reference sequence). This CDR3 spans 14 amino acids. Deletions cut 4 bases from V and 1 base from J, with 10 bases between. Partial CDR3 DNA: TGCAGTGCTACCAGGGTACTGAACACCGGGGAG. Protein sequence: CSATRVLNTGE. The entire CDR3 reads CSATRVLNTGELFF.

In the case of this clone: The CDR3 goes on 3 residues after the read ends, and that part is filled in from the germline J gene. The rearrangement uses TRBV30 and TRBJ1-2, with TRBD1 matching 8 bases. The length of the CDR3 is 13 residues. Germline CDR1 GTSNPN, CDR2 SVGIG (reference sequence). CDR3 DNA, as far as it was read: TGTGCCTGGAGTCGACAGGGGTTGGGGGGC. Protein: CAWSRQGLGG. The complete CDR3 sequence is CAWSRQGLGGYTF.

Concerning this clone itself: Read coverage stops 3 residues before the CDR3 terminus; the germline J gene supplies the remainder. V usage is TRBV7-3 and J usage is TRBJ1-6; D call uncertain. This CDR3 has 14 residues. CDR1 and CDR2 (germline): SGHTA, FQGTGA. The V end was cut by 2 bases, the J end by 8 bases, with 10 bases between. CDR3 loop: CASSLRSRDSPLHF. Incomplete CDR3 DNA: TGTGCCAGCAGCTTACGGTCTAGAGATTCACCC.

As concerns this clone: The read halts 3 residues ahead of the CDR3 end, with the missing end drawn from the germline J gene. V usage is TRBV28 and J usage is TRBJ2-2; 11 bases are shared with TRBD2. Germline-derived CDR1 and CDR2 are MDHEN and SYDVKM. V lost 9 bases to trimming and J lost 7 bases; unmatched junction nucleotides: 7. CDR3 length: 14 residues. Here the CDR3 reads CASSGGAKVGELFF. The DNA read from the CDR3 is TGTGCCAGTAGCGGGGGGGCCAAAGTCGGGGAG.

A word on this clone: The read is 3 residues too short to cover the CDR3 end, so that end is filled in from the germline J gene. V is TRBV2 and J is TRBJ1-2; D is perhaps TRBD1 (6 bases). CDR3 length equals 15 residues. Germline assignment: CDR1 SNHLY and CDR2 FYNNEI. The CDR3 DNA, read in part, is TGTGCCAGCAGTCTTCCGGGACACTCTACCTACGAC. This encodes CASSLPGHSTYD. The CDR3, in full, reads CASSLPGHSTYDYTF.

Comment on this clone: Sequencing ends 3 residues short of the CDR3 end; the germline J gene provides the rest. The chain couples TRBV5-1 to TRBJ1-1; no definite D call. V was cut by 4 bases and J by 6 bases, with 16 bases left in between. The germline V gene has CDR1 SGHRS and CDR2 YFSETQ. The CDR3 totals 14 residues. The CDR3 region is CASSTTVREPEAFF. Incomplete CDR3 DNA: TGCGCCAGCAGCACAACAGTTCGCGAACCTGAA.

In the case of this clone: Read data end 3 residues before the CDR3 end; the end is taken from the germline J gene. The J gene is TRBJ2-1, the V gene TRBV7-2, with D perhaps TRBD2 (5 bases). Germline-derived CDR1 and CDR2 are SGHTA and FQGNSA. The CDR3 is 13 amino acids. V lost 1 base and J lost 9, with 10 bases in between. CDR3 region: CASSLGWAGEQFF. The sequenced CDR3 bases are TGTGCCAGCAGCTTAGGGTGGGCGGGTGAG. Full variable domain (remainder filled in from reference TRBV7-2 and TRBJ2-1): GAGVSQSPSNKVTEKGKDVELRCDPISGHTALYWYRQSLGQGLEFLIYFQGNSAPDKSGLPSDRFSAERTGGSVSTLTIQRTQQEDSAVYLCASSLGWAGEQFFGPGTRLTVL.

This clone ranks as medium-sized (0.01 to 0.1%) in terms of frequency. The CDR3 end is not reached by the read, which stops 3 residues before it; the germline J gene fills it in. The chain employs TRBV6-1 and TRBJ2-2; the D gene is possibly TRBD2 (6 bases). V dropped 1 base and J dropped 7 bases, with 10 bases sitting between them. CDR3 size: 14 residues. Looked up from germline, CDR1 is MNHNS and CDR2 is SASEGT. This chain's CDR3 is CASSEGLEGGELFF. Partial CDR3 DNA: TGTGCCAGCAGTGAAGGACTAGAGGGCGGGGAG.

In the case of this clone: The read ends 3 residues before the CDR3 terminus; that terminus is restored from the germline J gene. This chain uses TRBV20-1 with TRBJ2-3; 12 bases fit TRBD2. In germline, CDR1 is DFQATT, CDR2 SNEGSKA (reference sequence). J was trimmed by 6 bases and V by 4 bases; bases with no gene match: 11. The CDR3 has 16 residues. CDR3 sequence: CSAKRRASGGADTQYF. The CDR3 bases that were read are TGCAGTGCTAAACGGCGGGCTAGCGGGGGGGCGGATACG.